One sample yielded the 16 T cell receptor beta chains listed below, sequenced in a study of control samples from healthy donors and cancer patients. The repertoire was sequenced with immunoSEQ multiplex PCR; TCRdb's copy has only in-frame clones and lacks some. The table shows around 110,000 clones, with 80% to 90% occurring only once. Sequencing was done on a sample of PBMCs. The receptors here all came from a woman aged 45-60 years with colorectal cancer.

V is TRBV6-5 and J is TRBJ2-3; 7 nucleotides line up with TRBD1. The CDR3 extends over 14 amino acids. Per the germline V gene, CDR1 is MNHEY and CDR2 is SVGAGI. Trimming at V came to 6 bases and at J to 0 bases, leaving 3 bases not matched to a gene. The CDR3 region is CASRWDSSTDTQYF. The DNA for the CDR3 is TGTGCCAGCAGGTGGGACAGCAGCACAGATACGCAGTATTTT.

The CDR3 DNA is TGCAGCGTTACCGGGACTAGCGGGCCCAGCTCCTACAATGAGCAGTTCTTC. Translating gives CSVTGTSGPSSYNEQFF. The rearrangement uses TRBV29-1 and TRBJ2-1; 12 bases match TRBD2. Germline CDR1 reads SQVTM; CDR2 reads ANQGSEA. This CDR3 region has 17 residues. Trimming removed 5 bases from V and 0 bases from J; junction bases left unmatched: 8.

The J gene is TRBJ2-3, the V gene TRBV12-3 or TRBV12-4; D is unresolved. The CDR3 spans 11 residues. V lost 4 bases and J 10 bases, leaving 9 bases between the germline ends. CDR3 sequence: CASSYSSAQYF. CDR3 DNA: TGTGCCAGCAGTTATTCGTCGGCGCAGTATTTT.

CDR3 loop: CASSPRDGRLSRPLHF. Written as DNA, the CDR3 is TGTGCCAGCAGTCCGCGGGACGGACGTCTCTCTAGACCCCTCCACTTT. The rearrangement uses TRBV2 and TRBJ1-6; tentative D call: TRBD1 (5 bases). Trimming left V 5 bases short and J 12 bases short, with 23 bases between. Germline V gene lookup returns CDR1 SNHLY and CDR2 FYNNEI. The CDR3 spans 16 residues.

This rearrangement joins TRBV13 to TRBJ2-3; D remains unclear. In germline, CDR1 is PRHDT, CDR2 FYEKMQ (reference sequence). CDR3 size: 15 residues. The V end lost 5 bases, the J end lost 6 bases, and 18 bases lay between the germline ends. The CDR3 DNA reads TGTGCCAGCAGCAATCCGCAGCTTGGGTGGGATACGCAGTATTTT. Protein product: CASSNPQLGWDTQYF.

V is TRBV18 and J is TRBJ2-7; D possibly corresponds to TRBD1 (6 bases). From germline, CDR1 is KGHSH and CDR2 LQKENI. The CDR3 is made up of 12 amino acids. Trimming left V 4 bases short and J 7 bases short, with 11 bases between. CDR3: CASSRTGYEQYF. DNA for the CDR3: TGTGCCAGCTCACGAACAGGGTATGAGCAGTACTTC. The full variable domain, rest sourced from reference TRBV18 and TRBJ2-7, is NAGVMQNPRHLVRRRGQEARLRCSPMKGHSHVYWYRQLPEEGLKFMVYLQKENIIDESGMPKERFSAEFPKEGPSILRIQQVVRGDSAAYFCASSRTGYEQYFGPGTRLTVT.

The chain is built from TRBV5-1 and TRBJ2-1; possible D gene TRBD2, 6 bases. Trimming took 3 bases from V and 1 from J, leaving 14 bases between them. This CDR3 region has 16 residues. Per germline, CDR1 SGHRS and CDR2 YFSETQ. For the CDR3, the DNA is TGCGCCAGCAGCTCCGGGACGGGGGAATCCTACAATGAGCAGTTCTTC. This gives the protein CASSSGTGESYNEQFF.

V gene TRBV5-1 combines with J gene TRBJ2-1; D gene uncertain. Germline loops: CDR1 SGHRS, CDR2 YFSETQ. Between the trimmed V and J ends, which lost 3 bases and 6 bases, there was a span of 10 bases. The CDR3 spans 13 residues. CDR3 sequence (DNA): TGCGCCAGCAGCTCTCCTTCCCTCAATGAGCAGTTCTTC. It yields the protein CASSSPSLNEQFF.

V and J are TRBV2 and TRBJ1-1; tentative D call: TRBD1 (6 bases). The germline CDR1 and CDR2 sequences are SNHLY and FYNNEI. Trimming stripped 6 bases from V and 8 bases from J, with 13 bases between. The CDR3 is 12 amino acids. The CDR3 loop is CASSWTVIEAFF. For the CDR3, the DNA is TGTGCCAGCAGCTGGACAGTTATAGAAGCTTTCTTT.

This sequence joins TRBV5-4 and TRBJ2-1; D tentatively reads TRBD1 or TRBD2 (6 bases each). The CDR3 length is 15 residues. Per the germline V gene, CDR1 is SGHNT and CDR2 is YYREEE (reference sequence). V was pared by 3 bases and J by 4 bases, with 14 bases between. For the CDR3, the DNA is TGTGCCAGCAGCTGGGGGCCGGGGGCTTACAATGAGCAGTTCTTC. The encoded protein is CASSWGPGAYNEQFF.

The rearrangement links TRBV11-1 to TRBJ1-1; 9 bases are shared with TRBD1. Trimming at V came to 3 bases and at J to 5 bases, leaving 4 bases not matched to a gene. Germline V gives CDR1 SGHAT, CDR2 FQDESV (reference sequence). This CDR3 is built from 14 residues. The DNA for the CDR3 is TGTGCCAGCAGCTTCGGACAGGGGTATACTGAAGCTTTCTTT. Translated, it gives CASSFGQGYTEAFF.

The chain employs TRBV29-1 and TRBJ2-3; 11 bases are a match to TRBD2. Germline V gene lookup returns CDR1 SQVTM and CDR2 ANQGSEA. V gave up 1 base and J gave up 6 bases; unmatched junction bases: 9. This CDR3 contains 16 residues. The CDR3 nucleotides read TGCAGCGTTGAAGCTCGGACTAGCGGGTGGGGGGATACGCAGTATTTT. Its protein product is CSVEARTSGWGDTQYF.

About this clone: A junction end diverges from the germline sequence, so it may reflect a read error. The chain recombines TRBV7-9 with TRBJ2-3, with D maybe TRBD2 (6 bases). Germline loops: CDR1 SEHNR, CDR2 FQNEAQ (reference sequence). The CDR3 sequence is 15 residues long. The CDR3: CAGSLAASSTDTQYF. CDR3 coding DNA: TGTGCCGGCAGCTTAGCGGCCAGCAGCACAGATACGCAGTATTTT.

In nucleotides, the CDR3 is TGTGCCAGTAGAACATCTAGTAGGATGGGCACTGAAGCTTTCTTT. This translates into CASRTSSRMGTEAFF. The chain recombines TRBV19 with TRBJ1-1; no definite D call. The germline CDR1 and CDR2 sequences are LNHDA and SQIVND (reference sequence). This CDR3 region has 15 residues. Trimming stripped 6 bases from V and 4 bases from J, with 18 bases between.

This clone was observed a single time. CDR3 nucleotide sequence: TGTGCCAGCAGTTTCATCGAGAGGACTGAAGCTTTCTTT. This sequence encodes CASSFIERTEAFF. The rearrangement joins TRBV12-3 or TRBV12-4 to TRBJ1-1; no definite D call. This CDR3 spans 13 amino acids. Deletions cut 3 bases from V and 5 bases from J, with 10 bases between.

CDR3 protein: CASSLMAGQETQYF. The CDR3, as DNA: TGTGCCAGCAGCTTAATGGCCGGGCAAGAGACCCAGTACTTC. This chain links TRBV7-3 with TRBJ2-5; D gene unclear. The CDR3 runs 14 residues. The V end was cut by 1 base, the J end by 2 bases, with 8 bases between. Germline values: CDR1 SGHTA, CDR2 FQGTGA.